A single sample gave rise to the 15 T cell receptor beta chains below, sequenced in a study of early T cells in non-severe SARS-CoV-2 infection. TCRdb re-called the 5' RACE reads through MiXCR, storing one row per CDR3 protein. The sample has 25,000 to 30,000 distinct CDR3 sequences, roughly 5.1% seen once; the top ten hold roughly a tenth. Sample: whole blood. These TCRs come from an adult who was a healthcare worker with PCR-confirmed SARS-CoV-2 infection or an uninfected control (not recorded which).

This clonotype was recorded at least ten times. This chain connects TRBV6-4 to TRBJ1-5; the match to TRBD1 covers 10 bases. The CDR3 loop spans 15 amino acids. CDR1 and CDR2 from the germline V gene are MRHNA and SNTAGT. The ends lost 2 bases at V and 2 bases at J; junction bases unmatched: 0. CDR3 sequence: CASSDGTGGNQPQHF. CDR3 nucleotides: TGTGCCAGCAGTGACGGGACAGGGGGCAATCAGCCCCAGCATTTT.

The count of this clonotype is one. The chain is built from TRBV6-5 and TRBJ2-7; 8 nucleotides match TRBD1. Trimming took 6 bases from V and 5 from J; bases not matched to a gene: 6. Germline CDR1 and CDR2: MNHEY and SVGAGI. This CDR3 comprises 13 residues. The CDR3 nucleotides are TGTGCCAGCAGCAGGGGACAGGACCACGAGCAGTACTTC. It is translated as CASSRGQDHEQYF.

The chain combines TRBV10-3 with TRBJ1-1, with a possible D match to TRBD1 (5 bases). The CDR3 sequence is 13 residues long. V dropped 7 bases and J dropped 5 bases, with 14 bases sitting between them. CDR1 is ENHRY and CDR2 is SYGVKD in the germline V gene. The CDR3 sequence is CAINGEGKTEAFF. Here the CDR3 DNA reads TGTGCCATCAACGGAGAGGGGAAGACTGAAGCTTTCTTT.

This clonotype showed up many times. V and J are TRBV4-3 and TRBJ2-2; maybe TRBD2 (6 bases). The CDR3 totals 16 residues. V gave up 1 base and J gave up 2 bases, with 11 bases separating them. Germline V lookup: CDR1 LGHNA, CDR2 YSLEER. CDR3 region: CASSQVSEGNTGELFF. CDR3 in DNA: TGCGCCAGCAGCCAAGTTTCGGAGGGTAACACCGGGGAGCTGTTTTTT.

This clonotype was detected ten times or more. The chain recombines TRBV5-1 with TRBJ2-7; tentatively, D is TRBD2 (6 bases). Germline V CDR1 and CDR2: SGHRS, YFSETQ. The CDR3 contains 14 residues. Trimming took off 0 bases at V and 2 bases at J, with 9 bases between the two ends. CDR3 sequence: CASSLVAETYEQYF. The CDR3, as DNA: TGCGCCAGCAGCTTGGTAGCGGAAACCTACGAGCAGTACTTC.

This clonotype was observed at least ten times. The rearrangement uses TRBV12-3 or TRBV12-4 and TRBJ2-7; TRBD1 aligns across 7 bases. The V gene end was trimmed by 6 bases and the J gene end by 5 bases; junction bases not matched to a gene: 7. CDR3 size: 13 residues. The CDR3 DNA reads as TGTGCCAGCAGAACCAGGGGGAGACACGAGCAGTACTTC. This encodes CASRTRGRHEQYF.

The sample holds many counts of this clonotype. V usage is TRBV21-1 and J usage is TRBJ2-7. TRBV21-1 is a pseudogene segment. The CDR3 runs to 15 residues. The CDR3 region is CASSTNMDPPYEQYF. CDR3 in DNA: TGTGCCAGCAGCACAAATATGGATCCTCCCTACGAGCAGTACTTC.

The table lists this clonotype with many counts. The chain carries TRBV28 and TRBJ1-1, with D uncertain. The V gene lost 5 bases and the J gene lost 7 bases, with 17 bases spanning the gap. CDR3 size: 14 residues. Germline V lookup: CDR1 MDHEN, CDR2 SYDVKM. CDR3 amino acids: CASSGPGTWGEAFF. CDR3 in DNA: TGTGCCAGCAGTGGGCCGGGCACATGGGGTGAAGCTTTCTTT.

The sample holds many counts of this clonotype. The V and J genes are TRBV7-7 and TRBJ2-2; D gene unclear. The CDR3 contains 14 residues. Germline values: CDR1 SSHAT, CDR2 FNYEAQ (reference sequence). V dropped 5 bases and J dropped 6 bases, with 13 bases sitting between them. The CDR3 region is CASSPRVGPGELFF. CDR3 DNA: TGTGCCAGCAGCCCGCGCGTAGGCCCCGGGGAGCTGTTTTTT.

This clonotype was detected ten times or more. The V gene is TRBV18, the J gene TRBJ1-1; 8 bases fit TRBD1. V shed 3 bases and J 4 bases; nucleotides not matched to a gene: 4. CDR1 KGHSH and CDR2 LQKENI come from the germline V gene. The CDR3 runs to 14 residues. This CDR3 reads CASSPNTGGTEAFF. CDR3 coding DNA: TGTGCCAGCTCACCGAATACAGGGGGCACTGAAGCTTTCTTT.

This clonotype was seen many times. The genes are TRBV5-6 and TRBJ2-5; D remains unclear. V was shortened by 1 base and J by 0 bases, with 10 bases between the two germline ends. The CDR3 is 15 residues long. Germline lookup yields CDR1 SGHDT and CDR2 YYEEEE. CDR3 nucleotide sequence: TGTGCCAGCAGCTTGCCCTCGGGCCACCAAGAGACCCAGTACTTC. Protein product: CASSLPSGHQETQYF.

This clonotype was seen at least ten times. The rearrangement joins TRBV4-3 to TRBJ2-1, with D uncertain. The CDR3 contains 14 residues. Germline-derived CDR1 and CDR2 are LGHNA and YSLEER. Trimming shortened V by 0 bases and J by 8 bases, and 11 bases separated the two germline ends. This chain's CDR3 is CASSQETRPHEQFF. The CDR3 nucleotides read TGCGCCAGCAGCCAAGAAACCCGTCCCCATGAGCAGTTCTTC.

The chain carries TRBV6-1 and TRBJ2-1, with D perhaps TRBD1 (5 bases). Trimming pared 2 bases from V and 8 bases from J, leaving 13 bases between. Germline V gene lookup returns CDR1 MNHNS and CDR2 SASEGT. The length of the CDR3 is 14 residues. The CDR3 sequence: CASSERQGWDEQFF. CDR3 in DNA: TGTGCCAGCAGTGAAAGGCAGGGATGGGATGAGCAGTTCTTC.

This clonotype was detected only a few times. The chain employs TRBV19 and TRBJ2-3; D gene unclear. The length of the CDR3 is 12 residues. The V gene lost 5 bases and the J gene lost 4 bases, with 7 bases spanning the gap. Germline CDR1 and CDR2: LNHDA and SQIVND (reference sequence). This CDR3 reads CASSLQSDTQYF. The CDR3 bases are TGTGCCAGTAGTCTACAGTCAGATACGCAGTATTTT. Filled out from reference TRBV19 and TRBJ2-3, the complete variable domain reads DGGITQSPKYLFRKEGQNVTLSCEQNLNHDAMYWYRQDPGQGLRLIYYSQIVNDFQKGDIAEGYSVSREKKESFPLTVTSAQKNPTAFYLCASSLQSDTQYFGPGTRLTVL.

This clonotype has a count of ten or more. In nucleotides, the CDR3 is TGCAGTGCGGTGACTAGCGGGGGGCGGGAGCAGTTCTTC. This codes for CSAVTSGGREQFF. The chain combines TRBV20-1 with TRBJ2-1, with TRBD2 matching over 13 bases. V gave up 6 bases and J gave up 10 bases; unmatched junction bases: 6. This CDR3 has 13 residues. Germline CDR1 reads DFQATT; CDR2 reads SNEGSKA (reference sequence).